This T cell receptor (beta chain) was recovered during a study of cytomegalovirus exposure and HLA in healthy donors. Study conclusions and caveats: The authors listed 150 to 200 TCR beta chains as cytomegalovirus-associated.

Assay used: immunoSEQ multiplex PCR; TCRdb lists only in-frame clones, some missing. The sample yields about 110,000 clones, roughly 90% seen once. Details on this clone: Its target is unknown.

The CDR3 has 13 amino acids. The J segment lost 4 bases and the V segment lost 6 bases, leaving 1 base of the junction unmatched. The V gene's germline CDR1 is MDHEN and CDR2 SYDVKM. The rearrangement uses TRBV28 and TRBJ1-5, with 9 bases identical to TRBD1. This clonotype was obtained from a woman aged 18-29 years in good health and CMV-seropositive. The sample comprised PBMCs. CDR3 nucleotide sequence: TGTGCCAGCAGAGGGACAGGGAATCAGCCCCAGCATTTT. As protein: CASRGTGNQPQHF.